What follows are 31 T cell receptor beta chains derived from one specimen sequenced in a study of regulatory T cells in long-lasting Graves disease. Both iRepertoire HTBI primers and Arm-PCR of CDR3 regions were used to build the TCR beta libraries. Each CDR3 protein gets one entry after TCRdb re-called the multiplex PCR reads with MiXCR. This table has roughly 470,000 distinct CDR3 sequences, under 25% appearing once. Stated time point: persistent/refractory GD, antithyroid drugs over 5 years with positive TRAb. RNA extracted from PBMCs served as the sequencing template. The source material was peripheral blood mononuclear cells (PBMCs), sampled when the disease was refractory, from a patient treated with antithyroid drugs. The receptors originated from a female donor with Graves disease.

The genes are TRBV12-3 or TRBV12-4 and TRBJ1-1; D possibly corresponds to TRBD1 (5 bases). The V end lost 6 bases, the J end lost 11 bases, and 16 bases lay between the germline ends. There are 12 residues in the CDR3. CDR3: CASSRSQGEAFF. DNA for the CDR3: TGTGCCAGCAGCCGGTCCCAGGGAGAGGCTTTCTTT.

This clonotype was detected ten times or more. This chain links TRBV10-2 with TRBJ2-7, with 11 bases aligning to TRBD2. V shed 6 bases, J shed 1 base, and the junction held 11 bases outside the gene matches. This CDR3 comprises 17 residues. Germline assignment: CDR1 WSHSY and CDR2 SAAADI. The CDR3 DNA follows: TGCGCCAGCAGAGGGTTTCTAGCGGGAGGATTATCCTACGAGCAGTACTTC. This sequence encodes CASRGFLAGGLSYEQYF.

The chain has TRBV14 and TRBJ2-4; D uncertain. The CDR3 is 13 residues long. V gave up 2 bases and J gave up 6 bases, with 8 bases separating them. Germline V gene lookup returns CDR1 SGHDN and CDR2 FVKESK. The CDR3 loop is CASSQFRGNIQYF. Here the CDR3 DNA reads TGTGCCAGCAGCCAATTTCGAGGAAACATTCAGTACTTC.

Many counts were recorded for this clonotype. V usage is TRBV28 and J usage is TRBJ1-1; D perhaps matches TRBD1 (5 bases). Germline CDR1 is MDHEN and CDR2 is SYDVKM. The CDR3 totals 15 residues. V lost 6 bases and J lost 4, with 18 bases in between. The CDR3 reads CASRPPQGRGTEAFF. CDR3 nucleotide sequence: TGTGCCAGCAGACCACCTCAGGGTCGGGGCACTGAAGCTTTCTTT.

There are a few counts of this clonotype. CDR3 sequence reads: CASRSPGTPHEQYF. In DNA, the CDR3 is TGTGCCAGCAGAAGTCCCGGGACCCCTCACGAGCAGTACTTC. The rearrangement uses TRBV6-1 and TRBJ2-7, with D possibly being TRBD1 or TRBD2 (5 bases each). Trimming removed 6 bases at V and 5 bases at J, with 17 bases between. CDR1 is MNHNS and CDR2 is SASEGT in the germline V gene. The CDR3 runs to 14 residues.

In this sample, this clonotype turned up many times. The chain recombines TRBV20-1 with TRBJ2-7, with 9 bases that match TRBD2. The V segment lost 2 bases and the J segment 4 bases; nucleotides outside the gene matches: 6. The CDR3 covers 14 residues. Germline assignment: CDR1 DFQATT and CDR2 SNEGSKA (reference sequence). CDR3 bases: TGCAGTGCTAGAACCGGGACTAGCCTGTACGAGCAGTACTTC. This codes for CSARTGTSLYEQYF.

V usage is TRBV30 and J usage is TRBJ2-1; D may correspond to TRBD1 or TRBD2 (7 bases each). The V and J ends lost 5 bases and 6 bases respectively, with 14 bases between them. This CDR3 comprises 13 residues. Germline V gene sequence: CDR1 GTSNPN, CDR2 SVGIG (reference sequence). The CDR3 reads CAWEAGGGNEQFF. The CDR3 DNA follows: TGTGCCTGGGAAGCAGGGGGGGGCAATGAGCAGTTCTTC.

Concerning this clonotype itself: At one of its ends the junction is not consistent with the germline gene, which may arise from a read error. The chain carries TRBV4-2 and TRBJ2-7; D is perhaps TRBD1 (5 bases). Per germline, CDR1 LGHNA and CDR2 YNFKEQ. The CDR3 sequence is 13 residues long. The CDR3 DNA follows: TGTGCCAGCACCCAAGATGACAGCTACGAGCAGTACTTC. Its translation is CASTQDDSYEQYF.

The chain has TRBV6-2 or TRBV6-3 and TRBJ2-7, with a possible D match to TRBD2 (6 bases). Germline V gene lookup returns CDR1 MNHEY and CDR2 SVGEGT. The V end lost 2 bases, the J end lost 2 bases, and 25 bases lay between the germline ends. CDR3 length equals 19 residues. The CDR3 region is CASSYGIGLALASPYEQYF. As DNA, the CDR3 is TGTGCCAGCAGTTACGGGATTGGCCTTGCGCTAGCGTCCCCCTACGAGCAGTACTTC.

This clonotype was seen many times. This chain joins TRBV7-2 and TRBJ1-2, with D unresolved. This CDR3 has 16 amino acids. Trimming shortened V by 4 bases and J by 0 bases, and 15 bases separated the two germline ends. CDR1 is SGHTA and CDR2 is FQGNSA in the germline V gene. DNA for the CDR3: TGTGCCAGCAGCTCGGGCAGACGTAAGGCTAACTATGGCTACACCTTC. It yields the protein CASSSGRRKANYGYTF. The whole variable domain, filled in from reference TRBV7-2 and TRBJ1-2, reads GAGVSQSPSNKVTEKGKDVELRCDPISGHTALYWYRQSLGQGLEFLIYFQGNSAPDKSGLPSDRFSAERTGGSVSTLTIQRTQQEDSAVYLCASSSGRRKANYGYTFGSGTRLTVV.

This clonotype was detected a few times. V usage is TRBV9 and J usage is TRBJ2-2; no firm D call. CDR1 and CDR2 from the germline V gene are SGDLS and YYNGEE. The CDR3 is made up of 13 amino acids. Trimming removed 3 bases at V and 6 bases at J, with 9 bases between. The CDR3 sequence is CASSGFSPGELFF. In DNA form, the CDR3 reads TGTGCCAGCAGCGGTTTTAGTCCCGGGGAGCTGTTTTTT.

Only a few counts were recorded for this clonotype. This chain joins TRBV27 and TRBJ1-6, with D uncertain. The CDR3 is 15 amino acids. V lost 3 bases and J 2 bases, leaving 8 bases between the germline ends. CDR1 MNHEY and CDR2 SMNVEV come from the germline V gene (reference sequence). The CDR3 loop reads CASSLRYPYNSPLHF. CDR3 DNA sequence: TGTGCCAGCAGTTTGAGGTATCCCTATAATTCACCCCTCCACTTT.

Note on this clonotype: A clone one base away is much larger, so this may be a read error. V usage is TRBV27 and J usage is TRBJ2-4; TRBD2 is a possible D gene (5 bases). In germline, CDR1 is MNHEY, CDR2 SMNVEV (reference sequence). V dropped 6 bases and J dropped 6 bases, with 18 bases sitting between them. CDR3 length: 15 amino acids. The DNA of the CDR3 is TGTGCCAGCAGCACCCGAATCCGGGGAAGAAACATTCAGTACTTC. It translates to CASSTRIRGRNIQYF.

With respect to this clonotype: A single base separates this from a much larger clone, so it may be a read error. The rearrangement uses TRBV10-3 and TRBJ1-5; the D is unclear. This CDR3 contains 13 residues. The germline V gene has CDR1 ENHRY and CDR2 SYGVKD. The V gene lost 8 bases and the J gene lost 3 bases, with 11 bases spanning the gap. CDR3 sequence reads: CAIAFQDNQPQHF. CDR3 nucleotide sequence: TGTGCCATCGCCTTTCAGGACAATCAGCCCCAGCATTTT.

At least ten counts were recorded for this clonotype. The V gene is TRBV29-1, the J gene TRBJ1-2; perhaps TRBD1 as D (6 bases). The germline gives CDR1 SQVTM, CDR2 ANQGSEA. The germline V and J ends were trimmed by 3 bases and 8 bases, with 13 bases remaining between them. The CDR3 spans 12 residues. CDR3 DNA sequence: TGCAGCGTTGACCCAGGGGTAGGGGGCTACACCTTC. Encoded protein: CSVDPGVGGYTF. Full variable domain (outside the CDR3, taken from reference TRBV29-1 and TRBJ1-2): SAVISQKPSRDICQRGTSLTIQCQVDSQVTMMFWYRQQPGQSLTLIATANQGSEATYESGFVIDKFPISRPNLTFSTLTVSNMSPEDSSIYLCSVDPGVGGYTFGSGTRLTVV.

This chain links TRBV7-8 with TRBJ2-3, with D possibly being TRBD1 (7 bases). Trimming took 5 bases from V and 0 from J, leaving 15 bases between them. The CDR3 is made up of 16 amino acids. Germline values: CDR1 SGHVS, CDR2 FQNEAQ. The CDR3 nucleotides read TGTGCCAGCAGCCCCCCAGGGGGGCGAAGCACAGATACGCAGTATTTT. It encodes CASSPPGGRSTDTQYF.

Remarks on this clonotype: A read error is possible here, since a much larger clone lies one base away. This chain joins TRBV3-1 and TRBJ2-7; 11 bases map to TRBD2. The germline V gene has CDR1 LGHDT and CDR2 YNNKEL (reference sequence). This CDR3 region has 15 residues. CDR3 residues: CASSRTGTSGYGQYF. CDR3 DNA sequence: TGTGCCAGCAGCCGGACCGGGACTAGCGGCTACGGGCAGTACTTC.

In its sample, this clonotype was seen many times. This chain connects TRBV7-2 to TRBJ1-6, with D uncertain. Germline V lookup: CDR1 SGHTA, CDR2 FQGNSA. The CDR3 runs to 16 residues. Trimming shortened V by 8 bases and J by 4 bases, and 18 bases separated the two germline ends. DNA of the CDR3: TGTGCCAGCTCTCAAGGAAATGAAGGGTATAATTCACCCCTCCACTTT. It codes for CASSQGNEGYNSPLHF.

The chain employs TRBV19 and TRBJ1-5; TRBD1 aligns across 8 bases. V was clipped by 7 bases and J by 5 bases; unmatched bases: 7. CDR3 length: 14 residues. In germline, CDR1 is LNHDA, CDR2 SQIVND (reference sequence). The CDR3 reads CASILTGADQPQHF. CDR3 in DNA: TGTGCCAGTATCTTGACAGGGGCCGATCAGCCCCAGCATTTT.

This clonotype was found many times. The V gene is TRBV30, the J gene TRBJ1-1, with TRBD1 as a possible D gene (5 bases). The germline CDR1 and CDR2 sequences are GTSNPN and SVGIG (reference sequence). This CDR3 comprises 12 residues. V dropped 5 bases and J dropped 11 bases, with 18 bases sitting between them. The chain's CDR3 is CAWDATGGFAFF. The CDR3 DNA sequence: TGTGCCTGGGACGCCACGGGGGGGTTTGCTTTCTTT.

Many counts were recorded for this clonotype. Written as DNA, the CDR3 is TGTGCCAGCGGTAACTATGGCTACACCTTC. Translation: CASGNYGYTF. This chain links TRBV28 with TRBJ1-2; D not resolved. CDR3 size: 10 residues. V shed 8 bases and J shed 1 base, with 2 bases lying between them. Germline CDR1 is MDHEN and CDR2 is SYDVKM.

Many counts were recorded for this clonotype. The CDR3: CASSPLRGGYTF. The CDR3 bases are TGTGCCAGCAGTCCGTTAAGGGGTGGCTACACCTTC. This chain uses TRBV12-3 or TRBV12-4 with TRBJ1-2; D possibly corresponds to TRBD1 (5 bases). There are 12 residues in the CDR3. The V end lost 5 bases, the J end lost 7 bases, and 11 bases lay between the germline ends.

This clonotype has just a few counts. V gene TRBV5-4 combines with J gene TRBJ1-1; D perhaps matches TRBD1 (5 bases). This CDR3 region has 15 residues. V was cut by 4 bases and J by 1 base, with 14 bases left in between. Germline V gives CDR1 SGHNT, CDR2 YYREEE (reference sequence). CDR3 bases: TGTGCCAGCAGCCCCGGGATTAGGGGGAACACTGAAGCTTTCTTT. Translating it yields CASSPGIRGNTEAFF.

A few counts support this clonotype. The J gene is TRBJ2-2, the V gene TRBV29-1; D unresolved. There are 16 residues in the CDR3. Trimming cost V 2 bases and J 5 bases, with 18 bases left between them. Germline-derived CDR1 and CDR2 are SQVTM and ANQGSEA. CDR3 loop: CSVEWKASLQTGELFF. CDR3 sequence (DNA): TGCAGCGTTGAATGGAAGGCCTCCCTCCAAACCGGGGAGCTGTTTTTT.

This clonotype appeared many times. The V gene is TRBV12-3 or TRBV12-4, the J gene TRBJ1-3; a weak D match, TRBD1 (5 bases). CDR3 length: 21 amino acids. Between the trimmed V and J ends, which lost 5 bases and 4 bases, there was a span of 33 bases. The CDR3 DNA sequence: TGTGCCAGCAGTCCCGAGCTTGGACTGGGGTTGGGGCTAGGAGGAGGAAACACCATATATTTT. Its translation: CASSPELGLGLGLGGGNTIYF.

This clonotype has at least ten counts. The V call is TRBV2, the J call TRBJ1-4; no firm D call. V was shortened by 8 bases and J by 4 bases, with 5 bases between the two germline ends. Germline assignment: CDR1 SNHLY and CDR2 FYNNEI. The CDR3 extends over 11 amino acids. CDR3 sequence reads: CASGDNEKLFF. The CDR3 DNA is TGTGCCAGCGGGGATAATGAAAAACTGTTTTTT. The whole variable domain, filled in from reference TRBV2 and TRBJ1-4, reads EPEVTQTPSHQVTQMGQEVILRCVPISNHLYFYWYRQILGQKVEFLVSFYNNEISEKSEIFDDQFSVERPDGSNFTLKIRSTKLEDSAMYFCASGDNEKLFFGSGTQLSVL.

V gene TRBV5-4 combines with J gene TRBJ1-1, with 8 bases aligning to TRBD1. CDR3 size: 16 residues. V lost 0 bases and J lost 4; bases outside the gene matches: 8. In germline, CDR1 is SGHNT, CDR2 YYREEE (reference sequence). CDR3 bases: TGTGCCAGCAGCTTGGGGGCAGGGGGCGCGGGCACTGAAGCTTTCTTT. Its protein product is CASSLGAGGAGTEAFF.

This clonotype was picked up many times. The chain carries TRBV5-1 and TRBJ1-4; weak D call: TRBD1 (5 bases). CDR3 length: 15 residues. Germline lookup yields CDR1 SGHRS and CDR2 YFSETQ. V lost 6 bases to trimming and J lost 4 bases, with 16 bases between them. CDR3 region: CASKATGKVNEKLFF. CDR3 bases: TGCGCCAGCAAAGCAACAGGAAAGGTTAATGAAAAACTGTTTTTT. Looking up the rest from reference TRBV5-1 and TRBJ1-4 gives the full variable domain: KAGVTQTPRYLIKTRGQQVTLSCSPISGHRSVSWYQQTPGQGLQFLFEYFSETQRNKGNFPGRFSGRQFSNSRSEMNVSTLELGDSALYLCASKATGKVNEKLFFGSGTQLSVL.

Worth noting for this clonotype: This clone may be a read error of a much larger clone one base away. The V and J genes are TRBV7-9 and TRBJ2-5, with D maybe TRBD2 (6 bases). The CDR3 is 14 amino acids. Germline V gene sequence: CDR1 SEHNR, CDR2 FQNEAQ (reference sequence). V lost 5 bases, J lost 7 bases, and 17 bases lay in between. Here the CDR3 reads CASSPTGGLRTQYF. Written as DNA, the CDR3 is TGTGCCAGCAGCCCAACCGGGGGTCTGCGGACCCAGTACTTC.

This clonotype was observed a handful of times. This chain uses TRBV7-6 with TRBJ1-4; D is uncertain. Germline V CDR1 and CDR2: SGHVS, FNYEAQ. This CDR3 region has 16 residues. Trimming stripped 2 bases from V and 5 bases from J, with 15 bases between. CDR3 DNA: TGTGCCAGCAGCTTAAATGGTGGACCCAAGAATGAAAAACTGTTTTTT. The encoded protein is CASSLNGGPKNEKLFF.

This clonotype showed up just a few times. The chain has TRBV4-1 and TRBJ2-7, with TRBD2 matching 7 bases. The germline V gene encodes CDR1 MGHRA and CDR2 YSYEKL. The CDR3 length is 15 residues. J was trimmed by 0 bases and V by 0 bases; bases with no gene match: 2. The CDR3 region is CASSQDGTNSYEQYF. Written as DNA, the CDR3 is TGCGCCAGCAGCCAAGACGGGACTAACTCCTACGAGCAGTACTTC.